This TCR beta chain derives from a study of OX40 agonist ivuxolimab in advanced cancers. Overall study results and limits: Expanded peripheral T cell antigen specificity was not determined. The authors also found low normalized T-cell clonal expansion in some nonresponders.

CDR1 is SEHNR and CDR2 is FQNEAQ in the germline V gene (reference sequence). Germline trimming cut 6 bases from V and 2 bases from J; bases unmatched to any gene: 2. CDR3 length: 14 residues. A note on this clone: The antigen is unknown.

Profiling relied on immunoSEQ multiplex PCR, and the TCRdb table lists in-frame clones only, not all of them. Of 16,000 or so clones in the sample, 65% to 90% were seen once. The input for sequencing was CD4+ or CD8+ T cells sorted from blood, taken in a trial of the OX40 agonist ivuxolimab. The clonotype was recovered from an adult with an advanced solid tumor such as melanoma, head and neck, liver or kidney cancer. The chain carries TRBV7-9 and TRBJ2-2; 8 bases fit TRBD2. In nucleotides, the CDR3 is TGTGCCAGCAGGGGACTAGTTAACACCGGGGAGCTGTTTTTT. It translates to CASRGLVNTGELFF.